These T cell receptor beta chains were read from a single sample in a study of identical twins. One entry per CDR3 protein, called by TCRdb with MiXCR from the 5' RACE reads. The repertoire holds more than 650,000 distinct CDR3 sequences, with approximately 6% as singletons. Sequencing input: naive T cells sorted from blood. The receptors here all came from a man between 18 and 35 years old in good health. The CDR3 runs from the conserved cysteine through the conserved F or W. The order of the fields is J gene, D gene, V gene, clone size, CDR3 protein, CDR3 DNA. D genes are given only for firm matches. For some rows the clone size is stated as once, few or many, or as a class when expanded; others skip it.

>TRBJ2-7|-|TRBV12-3/TRBV12-4|many
CASSSRMWGMGTYEQYF
TGTGCCAGCAGTTCCCGGATGTGGGGGATGGGCACCTACGAGCAGTACTTC
>TRBJ2-1|TRBD2|TRBV15|many
CATSIGTSGSLSYNEQFF
TGTGCCACCAGCATCGGGACTAGCGGGAGTTTGTCCTACAATGAGCAGTTCTTC
>TRBJ2-7|TRBD2|TRBV5-1|-
CASSLEAGGFYEQYF
TGCGCCAGCAGCTTGGAAGCGGGAGGTTTCTACGAGCAGTACTTC
>TRBJ2-2|-|TRBV18|-
CASSPLPGRNTGELFF
TGTGCCAGCTCACCACTTCCGGGACGCAACACCGGGGAGCTGTTTTTT
>TRBJ2-5|TRBD2|TRBV24-1|-
CATSDPPRTSGQETQYF
TGTGCCACCAGTGATCCGCCCCGGACTAGCGGACAAGAGACCCAGTACTTC
>TRBJ2-7|-|TRBV6-1|-
CASSLAGGGPAEQYF
TGTGCCAGCAGCTTGGCAGGGGGAGGGCCAGCCGAGCAGTACTTC
>TRBJ1-1|-|TRBV6-1|many
CASSETNEAFF
TGTGCCAGCAGTGAAACGAACGAAGCTTTCTTT
>TRBJ1-2|TRBD1|TRBV24-1|many
CATSDMTGDYGYTF
TGTGCCACCAGTGATATGACAGGGGACTATGGCTACACCTTC
>TRBJ1-4|-|TRBV5-1|-
CASSLTSRPNEKLFF
TGCGCCAGCAGCCTAACGAGCAGACCTAATGAAAAACTGTTTTTT
>TRBJ2-3|TRBD1|TRBV5-8|many
CASSPTTGVGKPDTQYF
TGTGCCAGCAGCCCCACGACAGGGGTAGGGAAACCAGATACGCAGTATTTT
>TRBJ1-4|-|TRBV7-9|-
CASSPGAGRVEKLFF
TGTGCCAGCAGCCCCGGGGCCGGGAGAGTTGAAAAACTGTTTTTT
>TRBJ1-5|-|TRBV19|few
CASNFWGQGPRQPQHF
TGTGCCAGTAACTTTTGGGGGCAGGGCCCTCGCCAGCCCCAGCATTTT
>TRBJ2-3|-|TRBV7-6|few
CASSYFAGSPSTDTQYF
TGTGCCAGCAGCTACTTCGCGGGCTCACCTAGCACAGATACGCAGTATTTT
>TRBJ2-1|-|TRBV11-2|-
CASSLDLNREQFF
TGTGCCAGCAGCTTAGACCTTAACAGAGAGCAGTTCTTC
>TRBJ1-1|-|TRBV18|once
CASSPRDLWSTEAFF
TGTGCCAGCTCACCACGGGACCTATGGAGCACTGAAGCTTTCTTT
>TRBJ2-5|TRBD1|TRBV6-1|-
CASTPGTGGPKTQYF
TGTGCCAGCACCCCCGGGACAGGGGGCCCGAAGACCCAGTACTTC
>TRBJ2-7|-|TRBV21-1|few
CASSKDGGLYYEQYF
TGTGCCAGCAGCAAAGATGGGGGACTCTACTACGAGCAGTACTTC
>TRBJ2-2|TRBD1|TRBV5-1|many
CASRIDRGRPGELFF
TGCGCCAGCAGAATTGACAGGGGGCGACCCGGGGAGCTGTTTTTT
>TRBJ2-7|-|TRBV20-1|many
CSATPPDIFSYEQYF
TGCAGTGCTACTCCGCCGGACATTTTCTCCTACGAGCAGTACTTC
>TRBJ2-3|-|TRBV29-1|many
CSVECLAGTQYF
TGCAGCGTTGAGTGCCTAGCTGGTACGCAGTATTTT
>TRBJ2-3|TRBD2|TRBV12-3/TRBV12-4|many
CASSLKTSGNTQYF
TGTGCCAGCAGTTTAAAAACTAGCGGAAATACGCAGTATTTT
>TRBJ1-1|-|TRBV12-3/TRBV12-4|many
CASTLGRVDMNTEAFF
TGTGCCAGCACCCTAGGGCGGGTAGATATGAACACTGAAGCTTTCTTT
>TRBJ2-3|-|TRBV10-3|many
CAISGSIAAADTQYF
TGTGCCATCAGTGGTTCGATAGCGGCTGCAGATACGCAGTATTTT
>TRBJ2-2|-|TRBV29-1|many
CSVFTRVNTGELFF
TGCAGCGTTTTTACGAGGGTGAACACCGGGGAGCTGTTTTTT
>TRBJ2-1|-|TRBV7-9|-
CASSPWAGDYNEQFF
TGTGCCAGCAGCCCCTGGGCAGGGGATTACAATGAGCAGTTCTTC
>TRBJ2-3|TRBD1|TRBV11-2|many
CASSENRGHTQYF
TGTGCCAGCAGCGAAAACAGGGGTCATACGCAGTATTTT
>TRBJ2-4|-|TRBV15|few
CATSRDRGSIQYF
TGTGCCACCAGCAGAGATCGTGGAAGCATTCAGTACTTC
>TRBJ2-3|TRBD2|TRBV4-3|-
CASSQDQAGGPEDTQYF
TGCGCCAGCAGCCAAGATCAGGCGGGAGGGCCAGAAGATACGCAGTATTTT
>TRBJ2-1|TRBD1|TRBV7-9|-
CASSSRQGKNEQFF
TGTGCCAGCAGCTCCCGACAGGGGAAGAATGAGCAGTTCTTC
>TRBJ2-3|TRBD2|TRBV20-1|many
CSAARDRGGEDTQYF
TGCAGTGCTGCTCGGGATCGCGGGGGGGAAGATACGCAGTATTTT
>TRBJ1-1|TRBD1|TRBV7-9|-
CASSLFGTALNTEAFF
TGTGCCAGCAGCTTATTCGGGACAGCATTGAACACTGAAGCTTTCTTT
>TRBJ2-5|-|TRBV29-1|once
CSVDRGRKETQYF
TGCAGCGTTGATCGGGGACGGAAAGAGACCCAGTACTTC
>TRBJ2-1|-|TRBV4-3|-
CASSQAANSYNEQFF
TGCGCCAGCAGCCAGGCGGCGAACTCCTACAATGAGCAGTTCTTC
>TRBJ2-1|-|TRBV7-9|few
CASSNLTKYNEQFF
TGTGCCAGCAGCAACCTGACCAAATACAATGAGCAGTTCTTC
>TRBJ2-1|-|TRBV30|many
CAWRWLQSSYNEQFF
TGTGCCTGGAGGTGGTTACAGAGCTCCTACAATGAGCAGTTCTTC
>TRBJ2-3|-|TRBV7-8|few
CASSLNQRADTQYF
TGTGCCAGCAGCTTAAACCAGCGTGCAGATACGCAGTATTTT
>TRBJ1-6|-|TRBV9|-
CASSAAHGRPLHF
TGTGCCAGCAGCGCGGCCCATGGGAGACCCCTCCACTTT
>TRBJ2-1|TRBD2|TRBV7-9|many
CASSFPSGDNEQFF
TGTGCCAGCAGCTTTCCTAGCGGGGATAATGAGCAGTTCTTC
>TRBJ2-1|TRBD2|TRBV19|few
CASRETSGSLGNEQFF
TGTGCCAGTAGGGAGACTAGCGGGAGTCTTGGGAATGAGCAGTTCTTC
>TRBJ2-7|-|TRBV18|many
CASSPGRTYEQYF
TGTGCCAGCTCACCCGGCAGGACCTACGAGCAGTACTTC
>TRBJ2-5|TRBD1|TRBV9|-
CASSVTGTGEEETQYF
TGTGCCAGCAGCGTGACCGGGACAGGGGAGGAAGAGACCCAGTACTTC
>TRBJ1-5|-|TRBV29-1|many
CSVGGRDNQPQHF
TGCAGCGTTGGGGGCAGGGACAATCAGCCCCAGCATTTT
>TRBJ2-4|-|TRBV13|many
CASTRLIAKNIQYF
TGTGCCAGCACCCGACTGATAGCCAAAAACATTCAGTACTTC
>TRBJ1-5|-|TRBV5-1|many
CASSYERGQPQHF
TGCGCCAGCAGCTACGAGAGGGGTCAGCCCCAGCATTTT
>TRBJ2-2|TRBD2|TRBV5-5|few
CASSRSLAGAHGELFF
TGTGCCAGCAGCCGATCCCTAGCGGGAGCCCACGGGGAGCTGTTTTTT
>TRBJ2-1|TRBD2|TRBV11-2|few
CASSLLTTSGSNEQFF
TGTGCCAGCAGCTTACTCACGACTAGCGGATCCAATGAGCAGTTCTTC
>TRBJ2-6|-|TRBV27|few
CATTTRAWANVLTF
TGTGCCACCACGACCAGGGCGTGGGCCAACGTCCTGACTTTC
>TRBJ1-1|-|TRBV15|many
CATSRPGHNTEAFF
TGTGCCACCAGCAGGCCGGGACATAACACTGAAGCTTTCTTT
>TRBJ2-4|-|TRBV29-1|many
CSVDGGENIQYF
TGCAGCGTTGATGGGGGAGAAAACATTCAGTACTTC